The 12 T cell receptor delta chains listed next were all sequenced from one sample in a study of γδ T cells in repeated Plasmodium falciparum infection. Bulk repertoires came from Vgamma9/Vdelta2+ or Vdelta2-negative gammadelta T cells flow-sorted from PBMC. TCRdb re-called the multiplex PCR reads via CATT. The sample shows roughly 93,000 delta-chain clones, roughly 0.9% of them seen only once. The specimen sequenced was gamma-delta T cells from blood. These receptors were obtained from a pool of human donors (malaria-infected and uninfected, not separated).

A word on this clone: The amino acid sequence in TCRdb belongs to a much larger clone and departs from this DNA's translation at residue 6, likely a sequencing read error; the sequence shown is translated from the DNA. This chain uses TRDV2 with TRDJ1; the match to TRDD3 covers 8 bases. No J segment appears in TCRdb, so it was assigned here by matching the sequence to germline. J lost 0 bases, V lost 0 bases, and 11 bases had no gene match. The CDR3 contains 18 residues. Per the germline V gene, CDR1 is GEAIGNYY and CDR2 is EKD. This CDR3 reads CACDTSLGDPRYTDKLIF. The CDR3 DNA is TGTGCCTGTGACACCAGCCTGGGGGACCCCCGGTACACCGATAAACTCATCTTT.

As to this clone: The TCRdb protein, from a much larger clone, departs from this DNA's translation at residue 3, likely by read error; the protein shown derives from the DNA. V gene TRDV2 combines with J gene TRDJ2; 13 bases fit TRDD3. Since TCRdb gives no J gene, matching the DNA to germline was used here to assign it. Per germline, CDR1 GEAIGNYY and CDR2 EKD. This CDR3 has 19 amino acids. CDR3 sequence reads: CAYDTVLGDTRALTAQLFF. CDR3 nucleotides: TGTGCCTATGACACCGTACTGGGGGATACGCGGGCTTTGACAGCACAACTCTTCTTT.

A note on this clone: The TCRdb protein, from a much larger clone, departs from this DNA's translation at residue 9, likely by read error; the protein shown derives from the DNA. This sequence joins TRDV1 and TRDJ1; D remains unclear. TCRdb is silent on the J gene; assignment here came from matching the DNA to germline. V gave up 1 base and J gave up 0 bases, with 18 bases separating them. Germline loops: CDR1 TSWWSYY, CDR2 QGS. The length of the CDR3 is 18 residues. This CDR3 reads CALGERGRQALYTDKLIF. As DNA, the CDR3 is TGTGCTCTTGGGGAACGAGGAAGGCAAGCGCTTTACACCGATAAACTCATCTTT.

A word on this clone: The protein given by TCRdb reflects a much larger clone and differs at residues 18 and 23 from this DNA's translation, likely from a read error; the protein shown is the DNA's translation. This rearrangement joins TRDV1 to TRDJ1; 12 bases align to TRDD3. The length of the CDR3 is 25 residues. Germline V CDR1 and CDR2: TSWWSYY, QGS. CDR3 sequence: CALGGLWRPSYFTLGDTEGTDKVIF. DNA of the CDR3: TGTGCTCTTGGGGGCTTGTGGCGGCCTTCCTACTTTACCCTGGGGGATACGGAGGGGACCGATAAAGTCATCTTT.

Many counts were recorded for this clone. This DNA's translation and the protein TCRdb lists, from a much larger clone, do not match at residue 13, likely due to a read error; the protein shown is translated from the DNA. A V gene of TRDV2 was called, but no J gene was assigned; the listed D gene, TRDD3, was not tested against the DNA. Germline V gene data show CDR1 as GEAIGNYY and CDR2 as EKD. The CDR3 runs to 15 residues. The CDR3 coding sequence is TGTGCCTGTGACGCTGGGGACCCCAAGGACGATAAACCCATCTTT. Amino acid sequence: CACDAGDPKDDKPIF.

With respect to this clone: The protein recorded in TCRdb matches a much larger clone and deviates from this DNA's translation at residue 14, suggesting a read error; the protein here is obtained by translating the DNA. The chain carries TRDV1 and TRDJ1, with 7 nucleotides matching TRDD3. The CDR3 extends over 20 amino acids. V dropped 2 bases and J dropped 2; count of bases not matched to a gene: 20. Germline V CDR1 and CDR2: TSWWSYY, QGS. The CDR3 DNA sequence: TGTGCTCTTGGGGAAGTTATCTACGGGAGGGATACAAGACGGACCGATAAACTCATCTTT. It yields the protein CALGEVIYGRDTRRTDKLIF.

With respect to this clone: A far larger clone is one base from this, pointing to a likely read error. The same CDR3 is also encoded by other DNA sequences in this sample. Here the CDR3 reads CACDTLRGGPSPTMDKLIF. CDR3 sequence (DNA): TGTGCCTGTGACACCCTCCGGGGGGGCCCTTCACCTACGATGGATAAACTCATCTTT. The rearrangement joins TRDV2 to TRDJ1; the D call may be TRDD2 or TRDD3 (5 bases each). Assignment of the J gene here rests on matching the DNA to germline, because TCRdb gives none. The germline CDR1 and CDR2 sequences are GEAIGNYY and EKD. The CDR3 covers 19 residues. Trimming removed 0 bases from V and 5 bases from J, with 27 bases in between.

Note on this clone: The likely explanation is a read error, given a far larger clone one base away. The same CDR3 arises from other DNA sequences in this sample as well. The chain employs TRDV1 and TRDJ1; 10 bases map to TRDD3. No J segment appears in TCRdb, so it was assigned here by matching the sequence to germline. CDR3 length: 25 residues. Germline loops: CDR1 TSWWSYY, CDR2 QGS. The CDR3 reads CALGEIRNQPERGVLGDFPTDKLIF. DNA for the CDR3: TGTGCACTTGGGGAAATTAGAAATCAGCCAGAAAGGGGCGTACTGGGGGATTTCCCCACCGATAAACTCATCTTT.

With respect to this clone: A far more abundant clone sits one base away, making this likely a read error. Other nucleotide sequences in the sample specify the same CDR3. The chain joins TRDV2 to TRDJ1; weak D call: TRDD3 (6 bases). TCRdb leaves out the J gene; it was filled in here by matching the DNA to germline. The CDR3 extends over 20 amino acids. From germline, CDR1 is GEAIGNYY and CDR2 EKD. V was trimmed by 1 base and J by 2 bases, leaving 28 bases between them. This CDR3 reads CACDTNLQGCQGDRTDKLIF. CDR3 nucleotide sequence: TGTGCCTGTGACACTAACCTACAAGGATGCCAAGGGGATCGGACCGATAAACTCATCTTT.

Regarding this clone: Only one base separates this from a far larger clonotype, so it likely reflects a read error. The identical CDR3 is also encoded by other nucleotide sequences in the sample. The chain couples TRDV2 to TRDJ3, with 7 bases matching TRDD3. TCRdb carries no J gene annotation; the J gene was assigned here by matching the DNA with germline. Per germline, CDR1 GEAIGNYY and CDR2 EKD. After removal of 3 bases from V and 12 bases from J, the junction contained 19 bases not matched to a gene. The CDR3 spans 18 residues. Written as DNA, the CDR3 is TGTGCCTGTGACGACGGGGGGGTACTGGGGATAAAGGACCGACAGATGTTTTTC. Translated: CACDDGGVLGIKDRQMFF.

On this clone itself: This DNA's translation and the protein TCRdb lists, from a much larger clone, do not match at residue 4, likely due to a read error; the protein shown is translated from the DNA. CDR3 sequence reads: CALGKWGIYGTDKLIF. DNA for the CDR3: TGTGCTCTTGGGAAATGGGGGATTTATGGCACCGATAAACTCATCTTT. The chain couples TRDV1 to TRDJ1, with TRDD3 identical over 8 bases. TCRdb does not report a J gene; here it was assigned by matching the DNA to germline references. CDR3 size: 16 residues. The germline V gene has CDR1 TSWWSYY and CDR2 QGS. V lost 5 bases to trimming and J lost 1 base; unmatched junction nucleotides: 9.

This clone was picked up many times. With a far larger clone one base away, a read error is the likely cause. This CDR3 is also generated by other DNA sequences in the sample. J is TRDJ1 and V is TRDV2; TRDD3 aligns across 9 bases. TCRdb offers no J gene call, so here the DNA was matched to germline to obtain one. Germline values: CDR1 GEAIGNYY, CDR2 EKD. CDR3 length: 19 residues. CDR3 sequence: CACDTGTGGPPLYTDKLIF. The DNA of the CDR3 is TGTGCCTGCGACACGGGTACTGGGGGACCTCCTTTGTACACCGATAAACTCATCTTT.